The entry below describes one TCR beta chain. These data come from a study of blood T cell repertoires in COVID-19. Source study methods: Nucleated cell counts were estimated from reference gene primer amplification. Only in-frame clones appear in the TCRdb table, and some are missing; sequencing was by immunoSEQ multiplex PCR. That table gives V, J and clone size, and the DNA gave D and trimming. Of approximately 190,000 clones listed, roughly 80% are singletons. CDR1 and CDR2 (germline): SGHRS, YFSETQ. This CDR3 has 16 residues. V was shortened by 1 base and J by 3 bases, with 16 bases between the two germline ends.

Sequencing was done on a sample of peripheral blood. The clonotype originates from a woman aged 55-70 years with COVID-19, enrolled during active disease. The chain links TRBV5-1 to TRBJ1-1; D might be TRBD1 (5 bases). CDR3 nucleotides: TGCGCCAGCAGCTTGTGGGGGGAGGGACCTGACACTGAAGCTTTCTTT. Translating it yields CASSLWGEGPDTEAFF.